The 32 T cell receptor beta chains presented below share a single source sample, sequenced in a study of T cell changes during pregnancy in multiple sclerosis. Sequencing was performed with immunoSEQ multiplex PCR; in TCRdb, only in-frame clones are kept and a portion is missing. The sample yields some 70,000 clones, 92% seen once. The input for sequencing was CD8+ T cells from peripheral blood mononuclear cells, taken in the third trimester of pregnancy. The receptor set was obtained from a female donor in good health, enrolled as a control in a pregnancy study.

CDR3 nucleotides: TGTGCCAGCAGCCTCTCGGAGGACGAGACCCAGTACTTC. Its translation: CASSLSEDETQYF. This chain connects TRBV7-9 to TRBJ2-5; tentative D call: TRBD2 (5 bases). Germline loops: CDR1 SEHNR, CDR2 FQNEAQ (reference sequence). The CDR3 covers 13 residues. The V gene lost 5 bases and the J gene lost 5 bases, with 12 bases spanning the gap.

This clone appeared many times. The V and J genes are TRBV7-8 and TRBJ2-7, with 9 bases identical to TRBD1. V shed 4 bases and J 3 bases; nucleotides not matched to a gene: 1. Per germline, CDR1 SGHVS and CDR2 FQNEAQ. The CDR3 has 13 amino acids. The CDR3, as DNA: TGTGCCAGCAGCTCGGACAGGGGCTACGAGCAGTACTTC. Its translation is CASSSDRGYEQYF.

This clone was seen a single time. The rearrangement uses TRBV7-2 and TRBJ1-6, with 8 positions matching TRBD1. With 5 bases clipped from V and 4 bases from J, the junction kept 7 bases outside the gene matches. The CDR3 is 16 residues long. Germline lookup yields CDR1 SGHTA and CDR2 FQGNSA. CDR3 residues: CASSTGQGFYNSPLHF. Here the CDR3 DNA reads TGTGCCAGCAGCACAGGACAGGGTTTTTATAATTCACCCCTCCACTTT.

The V and J genes are TRBV7-3 and TRBJ1-1; the D is unclear. The CDR3 runs to 13 residues. The ends were cut back, 0 bases at V and 11 bases at J, with 13 bases in the middle. Germline CDR1 SGHTA, CDR2 FQGTGA. In DNA, the CDR3 is TGTGCCAGCAGCTTAACAGCGTCGGTTGAGGCTTTCTTT. It specifies CASSLTASVEAFF.

This rearrangement joins TRBV11-2 to TRBJ2-7, with a tentative D call TRBD1 (7 bases). Germline values: CDR1 SGHAT, CDR2 FQNNGV. The CDR3 spans 14 residues. V lost 5 bases and J 3 bases, leaving 14 bases between the germline ends. CDR3 sequence: CASSPRGTDYEQYF. The CDR3 coding sequence is TGTGCCAGCAGCCCACGGGGGACAGACTACGAGCAGTACTTC.

This chain links TRBV5-6 with TRBJ1-1, with TRBD1 matching 7 bases. Germline V gene data show CDR1 as SGHDT and CDR2 as YYEEEE. The CDR3 consists of 12 residues. V lost 4 bases to trimming and J lost 5 bases; unmatched junction nucleotides: 2. CDR3: CASSNRGTEAFF. In DNA form, the CDR3 reads TGTGCCAGCAGCAACAGGGGAACTGAAGCTTTCTTT.

This clone was observed a single time. The chain combines TRBV9 with TRBJ1-4; weak D call: TRBD1 (5 bases). Germline values: CDR1 SGDLS, CDR2 YYNGEE. The CDR3 sequence is 15 residues long. The V gene lost 0 bases and the J gene lost 6 bases, with 12 bases spanning the gap. The CDR3 spells CASSVGGDGDEKLFF. CDR3 DNA: TGTGCCAGCAGCGTAGGGGGGGATGGAGATGAAAAACTGTTTTTT.

V and J are TRBV4-3 and TRBJ2-5, with 10 bases identical to TRBD2. V trimming: 0 bases; J trimming: 5 bases; junction bases outside the gene matches: 12. In germline, CDR1 is LGHNA, CDR2 YSLEER. The CDR3 has 18 amino acids. CDR3 sequence: CASSQDWSSGGSSETQYF. CDR3 sequence (DNA): TGCGCCAGCAGCCAAGATTGGTCTAGCGGGGGTAGTTCGGAGACCCAGTACTTC.

This clone was seen a single time. This chain connects TRBV5-1 to TRBJ2-1, with 9 bases lining up with TRBD2. This CDR3 spans 15 amino acids. Germline trimming cut 3 bases from V and 4 bases from J; bases unmatched to any gene: 5. Germline CDR1 is SGHRS and CDR2 is YFSETQ. This chain's CDR3 is CASSSSGGPYNEQFF. The CDR3 bases are TGCGCCAGCAGCTCAAGCGGGGGGCCTTACAATGAGCAGTTCTTC.

The chain joins TRBV27 to TRBJ1-1; unclear D gene. The V gene lost 4 bases and the J gene lost 1 base, with 7 bases spanning the gap. The CDR3 is 13 amino acids. CDR1 and CDR2 (germline): MNHEY, SMNVEV (reference sequence). CDR3 sequence: CASSYTANTEAFF. The CDR3 DNA follows: TGTGCCAGCAGTTATACAGCGAACACTGAAGCTTTCTTT.

V usage is TRBV27 and J usage is TRBJ2-7; 8 bases line up with TRBD1. The CDR3 totals 14 residues. V dropped 6 bases and J dropped 2; count of bases not matched to a gene: 6. The germline V gene encodes CDR1 MNHEY and CDR2 SMNVEV (reference sequence). CDR3 bases: TGTGCCAGCAGCCCCACGACAGGGGCCTACGAGCAGTACTTC. Its translation: CASSPTTGAYEQYF.

The rearrangement links TRBV7-9 to TRBJ1-5; the match to TRBD1 covers 7 bases. From germline, CDR1 is SEHNR and CDR2 FQNEAQ (reference sequence). The CDR3 has 14 amino acids. V gave up 5 bases and J gave up 1 base; unmatched junction bases: 2. The CDR3 sequence is CASSTGASNQPQHF. CDR3 in DNA: TGTGCCAGCAGCACAGGGGCGAGCAATCAGCCCCAGCATTTT.

This chain joins TRBV4-3 and TRBJ1-2; D is ambiguous. This CDR3 has 14 residues. Germline CDR1 and CDR2: LGHNA and YSLEER. V dropped 4 bases and J dropped 2 bases, with 11 bases sitting between them. The CDR3 DNA sequence: TGCGCCAGCAGCCCAACCCCGGGGAACTATGGCTACACCTTC. Its protein is CASSPTPGNYGYTF.

The gene calls are TRBV4-3 and TRBJ2-3, with 9 bases that match TRBD2. This CDR3 comprises 16 residues. Unmatched junction bases numbered 9, after V lost 3 bases and J lost 5 bases. Germline CDR1 and CDR2: LGHNA and YSLEER. The CDR3 protein is CASSQGAGGVGDTQYF. In nucleotides, the CDR3 is TGCGCCAGCAGCCAGGGAGCGGGGGGAGTCGGAGATACGCAGTATTTT.

The rearrangement uses TRBV7-2 and TRBJ2-5; no reliable D call. The V gene lost 3 bases and the J gene lost 5 bases, with 10 bases spanning the gap. The CDR3 has 13 residues. Germline lookup yields CDR1 SGHTA and CDR2 FQGNSA. The CDR3 nucleotides read TGTGCCAGCAGCTTTGTATTAGCCGAGACCCAGTACTTC. This encodes CASSFVLAETQYF.

The chain is built from TRBV30 and TRBJ2-3; 8 bases are shared with TRBD1. Germline CDR1 GTSNPN, CDR2 SVGIG (reference sequence). V gave up 5 bases and J gave up 2 bases; unmatched junction bases: 9. The CDR3 has 15 residues. The CDR3 region has the DNA TGTGCCTGGGCCTATGGGACAGGTTACACAGATACGCAGTATTTT. Translation: CAWAYGTGYTDTQYF.

The rearrangement joins TRBV7-2 to TRBJ2-3; 11 nucleotides agree with TRBD2. J was trimmed by 8 bases and V by 1 base; bases with no gene match: 11. The germline CDR1 and CDR2 sequences are SGHTA and FQGNSA. This CDR3 is built from 17 residues. CDR3 in amino acids: CASSLGVAGGPEGTQYF. The CDR3 coding sequence is TGTGCCAGCAGCTTAGGGGTAGCGGGGGGGCCTGAGGGTACGCAGTATTTT.

The chain carries TRBV5-1 and TRBJ2-7, with D unresolved. The CDR3 has 11 amino acids. Germline-derived CDR1 and CDR2 are SGHRS and YFSETQ. Trimming stripped 4 bases from V and 4 bases from J, with 6 bases between. In nucleotides, the CDR3 is TGCGCCAGCAGCCCCTCGTACGAGCAGTACTTC. Encoded protein: CASSPSYEQYF.

This clone has only a few counts. V usage is TRBV30 and J usage is TRBJ1-2, with D uncertain. Germline V lookup: CDR1 GTSNPN, CDR2 SVGIG (reference sequence). The CDR3 consists of 14 residues. V was cut by 0 bases and J by 1 base, with 9 bases left in between. As DNA, the CDR3 is TGTGCCTGGAGTGTACGAGGCAGTAACTATGGCTACACCTTC. Translation: CAWSVRGSNYGYTF.

The CDR3 DNA reads as TGCGCCAGCAGCCCCAGCGGGGACAGGAGGGACGCAGATACGCAGTATTTT. This encodes CASSPSGDRRDADTQYF. This chain uses TRBV4-3 with TRBJ2-3; D is possibly TRBD1 (8 bases). Per germline, CDR1 LGHNA and CDR2 YSLEER. V was pared by 4 bases and J by 4 bases, with 21 bases between. This CDR3 is built from 17 residues.

V usage is TRBV7-9 and J usage is TRBJ2-5; 13 bases align to TRBD2. CDR3 length: 15 amino acids. Germline lookup yields CDR1 SEHNR and CDR2 FQNEAQ (reference sequence). J lost 1 base, V lost 5 bases, and 1 base had no gene match. The CDR3 region is CASSRLAGGQETQYF. DNA for the CDR3: TGTGCCAGCAGCAGACTAGCGGGGGGCCAAGAGACCCAGTACTTC.

V usage is TRBV6-6 and J usage is TRBJ2-7, with D unresolved. Trimming stripped 0 bases from V and 1 base from J, with 7 bases between. This CDR3 contains 14 residues. Germline CDR1 and CDR2: MNHNY and SVGAGI (reference sequence). The CDR3 sequence: CASSYSVRSYEQYF. CDR3 nucleotides: TGTGCCAGCAGTTACTCCGTCAGGTCCTACGAGCAGTACTTC.

This chain links TRBV6-5 with TRBJ1-3; 9 bases are shared with TRBD1. J was trimmed by 0 bases and V by 4 bases; bases with no gene match: 4. Germline V CDR1 and CDR2: MNHEY, SVGAGI. This CDR3 spans 16 amino acids. The CDR3, as DNA: TGTGCCAGCAGTTCCACGGACAGGGGCTCTGGAAACACCATATATTTT. Protein product: CASSSTDRGSGNTIYF.

The V gene is TRBV4-2, the J gene TRBJ1-1; D perhaps matches TRBD1 (5 bases). This CDR3 is built from 15 residues. Deletions cut 1 base from V and 0 bases from J, with 9 bases between. Germline V gene sequence: CDR1 LGHNA, CDR2 YNFKEQ. This CDR3 reads CASSQAQGMNTEAFF. The DNA for the CDR3 is TGTGCCAGCAGCCAAGCTCAGGGCATGAACACTGAAGCTTTCTTT.

The chain has TRBV27 and TRBJ2-7; D is perhaps TRBD1 (6 bases). This CDR3 has 14 residues. The germline V gene encodes CDR1 MNHEY and CDR2 SMNVEV (reference sequence). The V gene lost 6 bases and the J gene lost 2 bases, with 14 bases spanning the gap. The CDR3 loop reads CASREVDSPYEQYF. CDR3 bases: TGTGCCAGCAGGGAAGTGGACAGTCCCTACGAGCAGTACTTC.

The gene calls are TRBV27 and TRBJ1-1; a weak D match, TRBD1 (5 bases). The CDR3 is 14 residues long. Germline lookup yields CDR1 MNHEY and CDR2 SMNVEV (reference sequence). The V end lost 5 bases, the J end lost 1 base, and 11 bases lay between the germline ends. CDR3 protein: CASSGGSGNTEAFF. CDR3 nucleotides: TGTGCCAGCAGTGGGGGGTCGGGGAACACTGAAGCTTTCTTT.

The chain recombines TRBV30 with TRBJ1-2, with 9 bases aligning to TRBD1. Trimming removed 4 bases from V and 3 bases from J; junction bases left unmatched: 12. CDR3 length equals 16 residues. From germline, CDR1 is GTSNPN and CDR2 SVGIG (reference sequence). Here the CDR3 DNA reads TGTGCCTGGAATCTCATACAGGGGGCGCGAGACTATGGCTACACCTTC. It yields the protein CAWNLIQGARDYGYTF.

The chain is built from TRBV19 and TRBJ2-6; D is unresolved. Germline V lookup: CDR1 LNHDA, CDR2 SQIVND (reference sequence). The V end lost 1 base, the J end lost 4 bases, and 8 bases lay between the germline ends. This CDR3 contains 15 residues. The CDR3, as DNA: TGTGCCAGTAGTATAGGCAGTCTGGGGGCCAACGTCCTGACTTTC. Amino acid sequence: CASSIGSLGANVLTF. The full variable domain, rest sourced from reference TRBV19 and TRBJ2-6, is DGGITQSPKYLFRKEGQNVTLSCEQNLNHDAMYWYRQDPGQGLRLIYYSQIVNDFQKGDIAEGYSVSREKKESFPLTVTSAQKNPTAFYLCASSIGSLGANVLTFGAGSRLTVL.

V gene TRBV12-5 combines with J gene TRBJ2-2; D gene unclear. The germline V gene encodes CDR1 LGHNT and CDR2 FRNRAP. This CDR3 region has 15 residues. The V and J ends lost 3 bases and 7 bases respectively, with 15 bases between them. The CDR3: CASGFHSFTGGELFF. In DNA, the CDR3 is TGTGCTAGTGGTTTTCACTCCTTTACGGGCGGGGAGCTGTTTTTT.

The chain couples TRBV29-1 to TRBJ1-2; D may be TRBD1 (6 bases). The germline gives CDR1 SQVTM, CDR2 ANQGSEA. The germline V and J ends were trimmed by 6 bases and 4 bases, with 15 bases remaining between them. The CDR3 spans 13 residues. The CDR3 reads CSVLRQDSYGYTF. As DNA, the CDR3 is TGCAGCGTACTTCGACAGGACTCCTATGGCTACACCTTC.

This rearrangement joins TRBV7-6 to TRBJ1-6; unclear D gene. The germline gives CDR1 SGHVS, CDR2 FNYEAQ. Trimming shortened V by 1 base and J by 3 bases, and 7 bases separated the two germline ends. The CDR3 extends over 15 amino acids. The CDR3 loop is CASSLGNSYNSPLHF. The CDR3 DNA sequence: TGTGCCAGCAGCTTAGGAAACAGCTATAATTCACCCCTCCACTTT.

This clone appeared once. The genes are TRBV19 and TRBJ1-2, with D unresolved. The CDR3 is made up of 13 amino acids. Germline V gene data show CDR1 as LNHDA and CDR2 as SQIVND (reference sequence). The ends were cut back, 10 bases at V and 3 bases at J, with 15 bases in the middle. This CDR3 reads CATLMGGYYGYTF. The CDR3 DNA is TGTGCCACCCTGATGGGCGGGTACTATGGCTACACCTTC.